A selection of T cell receptor beta chains follows, all from one sample in a study of cytomegalovirus exposure and HLA in healthy donors. Using immunoSEQ multiplex PCR, the repertoire was profiled, and TCRdb retains in-frame clones only, with some absent. The sample contains about 130,000 clones, almost 85% of which appear only once. The material sequenced was PBMCs. The receptors were gathered from a boy aged 2-15 years in good health and CMV-seronegative. The CDR3 runs from the conserved cysteine through the conserved F or W. The D gene is left open where the match is weak. The listing skips clone size in some rows; elsewhere it reads once, few, many or a size class.

TRBJ1-2	9	-	TRBV5-7	once	CASSLGATF	TGTGCCAGCAGCTTGGGGGCTACCTTC
TRBJ1-5	16	TRBD1	TRBV19	few	CASKGQGTNSNQPQHF	TGTGCCAGTAAAGGACAGGGCACTAATAGCAATCAGCCCCAGCATTTT
TRBJ1-2	14	-	TRBV2	-	CASSEWAGPYGYTF	TGTGCCAGCAGTGAATGGGCAGGCCCCTATGGCTACACCTTC
TRBJ2-5	17	-	TRBV9	-	CASSSPLDSPFQETQYF	TGTGCCAGCAGCTCCCCGTTGGACTCCCCGTTCCAAGAGACCCAGTACTTC
TRBJ2-7	14	TRBD1	TRBV5-1	-	CASSLEDRAYEQYF	TGCGCCAGCAGCTTGGAGGACAGGGCCTACGAGCAGTACTTC
TRBJ2-7	12	TRBD1	TRBV13	once	CASSSDRGWPYF	TGTGCCAGCAGCTCGGACAGGGGATGGCCGTACTTC
TRBJ2-7	16	TRBD1	TRBV5-4	-	CASSPKLWTGGLEQYF	TGTGCCAGCAGCCCAAAACTTTGGACAGGGGGCTTAGAGCAGTACTTC
TRBJ1-5	13	-	TRBV30	-	CAWSVRGNQPQHF	TGTGCCTGGAGTGTACGGGGAAATCAGCCCCAGCATTTT
TRBJ2-1	18	TRBD2	TRBV4-2	-	CASSQDGLAGDKVREQFF	TGTGCCAGCAGCCAAGATGGTCTAGCGGGGGACAAAGTGCGGGAGCAGTTCTTC
TRBJ2-6	15	-	TRBV25-1	-	CASSEGGPGANVLTF	TGTGCCAGCAGTGAAGGAGGCCCTGGGGCCAACGTCCTGACTTTC